Reported below is one T cell receptor beta chain. Its antigen is unknown. The data stem from a study of OX40 agonist ivuxolimab in advanced cancers. Notes on the study in general: Some nonresponders additionally presented with little normalized T-cell clonal expansion.

Looked up from germline, CDR1 is MNHNY and CDR2 is SVGAGI (reference sequence). V was shortened by 5 bases and J by 1 base, with 5 bases between the two germline ends. There are 13 residues in the CDR3. Sequencing used immunoSEQ multiplex PCR; TCRdb keeps in-frame clones, though not all of them. The repertoire holds tens of thousands of clones, 65% to 85% seen once, with 5% to 5.5% in the top ten. The specimen was CD4+ or CD8+ T cells sorted from blood, collected in a trial of the OX40 agonist ivuxolimab. The V call is TRBV6-6, the J call TRBJ2-2; D unresolved. The source of this sequence is an adult with an advanced solid tumor such as melanoma, head and neck, liver or kidney cancer. The CDR3 region is CASSRENTGELFF. The CDR3 nucleotides read TGTGCCAGCAGTAGAGAGAACACCGGGGAGCTGTTTTTT.